This TCR beta chain was sequenced for a study of blood T cell repertoires in COVID-19. Study-level background: Samples of COVID-19 (acute and convalescent) were obtained from the United States, Italy and Spain. The cDNA or gDNA used as material had been derived from T cells, B-cell-depleted T cells, or PBMCs.

V was clipped by 7 bases and J by 8 bases, with 13 bases between them. CDR1 and CDR2 from the germline V gene are SGHAT and FQDESV (reference sequence). The CDR3 has 12 amino acids. Original data processing: Reference gene primer amplification gave estimated nucleated cell counts. Produced via immunoSEQ multiplex PCR; TCRdb's table is partial and in-frame only. V, J and clone size were drawn from that table, and D and trimming were deduced from the DNA. The table records more than 110,000 clones, approximately 84% of them present only once. The sequenced material came from peripheral blood. This chain links TRBV11-1 with TRBJ2-3; D is undetermined. The clonotype originates from a human donor in a cohort sampled during active COVID-19. CDR3 DNA: TGTGCCAGCACCACAGTTTTGTCTACGCAGTATTTT. Translation: CASTTVLSTQYF.